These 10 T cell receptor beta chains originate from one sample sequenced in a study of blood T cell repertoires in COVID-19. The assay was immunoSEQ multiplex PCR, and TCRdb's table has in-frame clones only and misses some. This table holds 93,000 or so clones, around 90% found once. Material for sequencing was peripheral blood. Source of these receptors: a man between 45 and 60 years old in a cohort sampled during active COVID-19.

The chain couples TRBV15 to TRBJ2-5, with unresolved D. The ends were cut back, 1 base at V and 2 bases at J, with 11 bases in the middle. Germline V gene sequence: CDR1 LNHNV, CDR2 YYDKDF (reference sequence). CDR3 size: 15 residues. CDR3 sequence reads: CATSRGTESQETQYF. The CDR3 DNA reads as TGTGCCACCAGCAGAGGAACAGAGTCTCAAGAGACCCAGTACTTC.

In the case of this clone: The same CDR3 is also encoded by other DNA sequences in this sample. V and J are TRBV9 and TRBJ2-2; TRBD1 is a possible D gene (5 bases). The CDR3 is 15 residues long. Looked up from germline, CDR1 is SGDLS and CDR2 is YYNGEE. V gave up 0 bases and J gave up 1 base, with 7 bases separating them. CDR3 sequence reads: CASSVATGNTGELFF. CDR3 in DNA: TGTGCCAGCAGCGTAGCTACAGGGAACACCGGGGAGCTGTTTTTT. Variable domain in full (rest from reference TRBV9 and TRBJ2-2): DSGVTQTPKHLITATGQRVTLRCSPRSGDLSVYWYQQSLDQGLQFLIQYYNGEERAKGNILERFSAQQFPDLHSELNLSSLELGDSALYFCASSVATGNTGELFFGEGSRLTVL.

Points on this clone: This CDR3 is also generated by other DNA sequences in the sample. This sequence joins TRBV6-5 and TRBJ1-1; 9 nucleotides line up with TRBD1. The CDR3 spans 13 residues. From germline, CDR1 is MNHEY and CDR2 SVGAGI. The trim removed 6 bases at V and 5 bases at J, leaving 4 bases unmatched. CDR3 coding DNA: TGTGCCAGCAGACAGGGGGCGGGTACTGAAGCTTTCTTT. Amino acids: CASRQGAGTEAFF.

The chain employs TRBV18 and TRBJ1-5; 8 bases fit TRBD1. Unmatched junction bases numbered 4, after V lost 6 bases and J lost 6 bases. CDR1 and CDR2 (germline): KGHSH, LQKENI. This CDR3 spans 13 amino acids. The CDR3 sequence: CASSGDRTQPQHF. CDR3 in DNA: TGTGCCAGCTCGGGGGACAGGACTCAGCCCCAGCATTTT.

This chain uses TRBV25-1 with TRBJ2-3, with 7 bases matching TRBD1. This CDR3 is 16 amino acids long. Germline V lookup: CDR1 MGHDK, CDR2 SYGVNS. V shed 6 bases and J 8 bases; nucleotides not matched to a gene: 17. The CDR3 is CASRGAGGLTQGTQYF. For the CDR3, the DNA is TGTGCCAGCAGAGGAGCAGGGGGATTGACACAGGGTACGCAGTATTTT.

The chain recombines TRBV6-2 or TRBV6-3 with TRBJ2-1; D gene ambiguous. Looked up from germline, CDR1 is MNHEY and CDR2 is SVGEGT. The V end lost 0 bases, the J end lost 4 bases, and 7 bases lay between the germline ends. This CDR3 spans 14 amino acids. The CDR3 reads CASSYSPGYNEQFF. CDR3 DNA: TGTGCCAGCAGTTACTCCCCAGGATACAATGAGCAGTTCTTC.

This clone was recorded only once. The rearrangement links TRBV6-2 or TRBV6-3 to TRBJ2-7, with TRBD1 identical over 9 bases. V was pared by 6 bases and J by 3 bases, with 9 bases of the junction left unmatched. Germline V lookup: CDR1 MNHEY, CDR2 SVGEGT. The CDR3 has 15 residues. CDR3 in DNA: TGTGCCAGCAGCCGGGTCTGGGACAGGGTCTACGAGCAGTACTTC. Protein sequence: CASSRVWDRVYEQYF.

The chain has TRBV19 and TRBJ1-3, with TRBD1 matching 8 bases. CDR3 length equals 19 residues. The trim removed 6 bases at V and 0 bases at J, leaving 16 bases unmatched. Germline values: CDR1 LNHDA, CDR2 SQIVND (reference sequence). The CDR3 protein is CASRRSGTGSLNSGNTIYF. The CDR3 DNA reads TGTGCCAGTAGAAGATCCGGGACAGGAAGTTTAAACTCTGGAAACACCATATATTTT.

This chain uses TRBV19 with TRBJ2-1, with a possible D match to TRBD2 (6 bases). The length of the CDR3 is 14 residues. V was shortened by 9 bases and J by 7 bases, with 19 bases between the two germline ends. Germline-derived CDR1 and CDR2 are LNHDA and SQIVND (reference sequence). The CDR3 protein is CASRPGLPTNEQFF. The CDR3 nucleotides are TGTGCCAGCCGCCCGGGACTTCCGACTAATGAGCAGTTCTTC.

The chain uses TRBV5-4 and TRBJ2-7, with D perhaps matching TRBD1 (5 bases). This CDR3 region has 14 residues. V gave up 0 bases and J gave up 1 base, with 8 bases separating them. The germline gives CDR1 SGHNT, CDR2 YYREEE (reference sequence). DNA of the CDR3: TGTGCCAGCAGCTTGGAGCAGGGTTCCTACGAGCAGTACTTC. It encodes CASSLEQGSYEQYF.